This passage covers 10 T cell receptor beta chains from one sample sequenced in a study of T cell responses to AZD1222 COVID-19 vaccine. TCRdb keeps only in-frame clones here, not all; method: immunoSEQ multiplex PCR. The sample records more than 150,000 clones, approximately 94% being singletons. This sample comprised peripheral blood, obtained on day 0 of AZD1222 vaccination. These receptors came from an adult in good health.

This clone was picked up a small number of times. The rearrangement uses TRBV7-8 and TRBJ2-2; D is uncertain. Germline V gives CDR1 SGHVS, CDR2 FQNEAQ. This CDR3 is 11 amino acids long. Trimming removed 8 bases from V and 7 bases from J, with 8 bases in between. The CDR3 coding sequence is TGTGCCAGCGGGCAGCTCGGGGAGCTGTTTTTT. Amino acids: CASGQLGELFF.

CDR3 DNA: TGTGCCAGCAGTTTAGCCGGGACAGGGTCCTACGAGCAGTACTTC. Its translation is CASSLAGTGSYEQYF. The rearrangement links TRBV28 to TRBJ2-7, with 9 bases that match TRBD1. The length of the CDR3 is 15 residues. Germline V gene sequence: CDR1 MDHEN, CDR2 SYDVKM. V lost 2 bases, J lost 1 base, and 3 bases stayed unmatched.

The chain links TRBV18 to TRBJ1-5; D unresolved. CDR3 length: 13 residues. Trimming pared 5 bases from V and 5 bases from J, leaving 10 bases between. Germline V gene sequence: CDR1 KGHSH, CDR2 LQKENI. CDR3 protein: CASSARADQPQHF. CDR3 in DNA: TGTGCCAGCTCAGCACGGGCGGATCAGCCCCAGCATTTT.

J is TRBJ2-1 and V is TRBV27, with D perhaps being TRBD1 or TRBD2 (6 bases each). Deletions cut 2 bases from V and 7 bases from J, with 12 bases between. CDR1 MNHEY and CDR2 SMNVEV come from the germline V gene (reference sequence). The length of the CDR3 is 14 residues. The CDR3 DNA sequence: TGTGCCAGCAGTTTAGGCCTAGGGGGGAATGAGCAGTTCTTC. Protein product: CASSLGLGGNEQFF.

This rearrangement joins TRBV2 to TRBJ1-1, with D tentatively TRBD1 (5 bases). With 5 bases removed from V and 1 base from J, the gap between germline ends came to 14 bases. The CDR3 extends over 15 amino acids. The germline CDR1 and CDR2 sequences are SNHLY and FYNNEI. CDR3 protein: CASSYSGTANTEAFF. The CDR3 nucleotides are TGTGCCAGCAGTTACTCCGGGACGGCGAACACTGAAGCTTTCTTT.

This chain joins TRBV9 and TRBJ2-5, with D unclear. The CDR3 is 13 residues long. Germline CDR1 reads SGDLS; CDR2 reads YYNGEE. The V end was cut by 0 bases, the J end by 4 bases, with 7 bases between. The DNA for the CDR3 is TGTGCCAGCAGCGTAGGAATAGGAGAGACCCAGTACTTC. It codes for CASSVGIGETQYF. The whole variable domain, filled in from reference TRBV9 and TRBJ2-5, reads DSGVTQTPKHLITATGQRVTLRCSPRSGDLSVYWYQQSLDQGLQFLIQYYNGEERAKGNILERFSAQQFPDLHSELNLSSLELGDSALYFCASSVGIGETQYFGPGTRLLVL.

The CDR3 DNA sequence: TGTGCCAGCAGGTTGAGCACAGATACGCAGTATTTT. This encodes CASRLSTDTQYF. The rearrangement uses TRBV7-2 and TRBJ2-3; D remains ambiguous. CDR1 is SGHTA and CDR2 is FQGNSA in the germline V gene. This CDR3 region has 12 residues. The ends were cut back, 6 bases at V and 0 bases at J, with 4 bases in the middle.

V is TRBV7-9 and J is TRBJ1-5; D might be TRBD1 (6 bases). The CDR3 spans 16 residues. From germline, CDR1 is SEHNR and CDR2 FQNEAQ (reference sequence). The V end was cut by 0 bases, the J end by 1 base, with 10 bases between. The CDR3 protein is CASSLAGTRSNQPQHF. CDR3 in DNA: TGTGCCAGCAGCTTAGCTGGGACAAGAAGCAATCAGCCCCAGCATTTT.

The chain carries TRBV3-1 (or the pseudogene TRBV3-2) and TRBJ2-7, with TRBD2 matching over 10 bases. J gave up 0 bases and V 4 bases, and 3 bases lay outside the gene matches. The germline CDR1 and CDR2 sequences are LGHDT and YNNKEL (reference sequence). The CDR3 length is 15 residues. CDR3 DNA: TGTGCCAGCAGCCGACAGCGGGAGGGCTCCTACGAGCAGTACTTC. It specifies CASSRQREGSYEQYF.

The chain recombines TRBV5-5 with TRBJ2-1; either TRBD1 or TRBD2 may fit D (6 bases each). The CDR3 length is 15 residues. V was cut by 1 base and J by 6 bases, with 14 bases left in between. Germline V gene data show CDR1 as SGHKS and CDR2 as YYEKEE (reference sequence). The CDR3 DNA follows: TGTGCCAGCAGCTTGTTGGGGGGCCTAGGCAATGAGCAGTTCTTC. As protein: CASSLLGGLGNEQFF.